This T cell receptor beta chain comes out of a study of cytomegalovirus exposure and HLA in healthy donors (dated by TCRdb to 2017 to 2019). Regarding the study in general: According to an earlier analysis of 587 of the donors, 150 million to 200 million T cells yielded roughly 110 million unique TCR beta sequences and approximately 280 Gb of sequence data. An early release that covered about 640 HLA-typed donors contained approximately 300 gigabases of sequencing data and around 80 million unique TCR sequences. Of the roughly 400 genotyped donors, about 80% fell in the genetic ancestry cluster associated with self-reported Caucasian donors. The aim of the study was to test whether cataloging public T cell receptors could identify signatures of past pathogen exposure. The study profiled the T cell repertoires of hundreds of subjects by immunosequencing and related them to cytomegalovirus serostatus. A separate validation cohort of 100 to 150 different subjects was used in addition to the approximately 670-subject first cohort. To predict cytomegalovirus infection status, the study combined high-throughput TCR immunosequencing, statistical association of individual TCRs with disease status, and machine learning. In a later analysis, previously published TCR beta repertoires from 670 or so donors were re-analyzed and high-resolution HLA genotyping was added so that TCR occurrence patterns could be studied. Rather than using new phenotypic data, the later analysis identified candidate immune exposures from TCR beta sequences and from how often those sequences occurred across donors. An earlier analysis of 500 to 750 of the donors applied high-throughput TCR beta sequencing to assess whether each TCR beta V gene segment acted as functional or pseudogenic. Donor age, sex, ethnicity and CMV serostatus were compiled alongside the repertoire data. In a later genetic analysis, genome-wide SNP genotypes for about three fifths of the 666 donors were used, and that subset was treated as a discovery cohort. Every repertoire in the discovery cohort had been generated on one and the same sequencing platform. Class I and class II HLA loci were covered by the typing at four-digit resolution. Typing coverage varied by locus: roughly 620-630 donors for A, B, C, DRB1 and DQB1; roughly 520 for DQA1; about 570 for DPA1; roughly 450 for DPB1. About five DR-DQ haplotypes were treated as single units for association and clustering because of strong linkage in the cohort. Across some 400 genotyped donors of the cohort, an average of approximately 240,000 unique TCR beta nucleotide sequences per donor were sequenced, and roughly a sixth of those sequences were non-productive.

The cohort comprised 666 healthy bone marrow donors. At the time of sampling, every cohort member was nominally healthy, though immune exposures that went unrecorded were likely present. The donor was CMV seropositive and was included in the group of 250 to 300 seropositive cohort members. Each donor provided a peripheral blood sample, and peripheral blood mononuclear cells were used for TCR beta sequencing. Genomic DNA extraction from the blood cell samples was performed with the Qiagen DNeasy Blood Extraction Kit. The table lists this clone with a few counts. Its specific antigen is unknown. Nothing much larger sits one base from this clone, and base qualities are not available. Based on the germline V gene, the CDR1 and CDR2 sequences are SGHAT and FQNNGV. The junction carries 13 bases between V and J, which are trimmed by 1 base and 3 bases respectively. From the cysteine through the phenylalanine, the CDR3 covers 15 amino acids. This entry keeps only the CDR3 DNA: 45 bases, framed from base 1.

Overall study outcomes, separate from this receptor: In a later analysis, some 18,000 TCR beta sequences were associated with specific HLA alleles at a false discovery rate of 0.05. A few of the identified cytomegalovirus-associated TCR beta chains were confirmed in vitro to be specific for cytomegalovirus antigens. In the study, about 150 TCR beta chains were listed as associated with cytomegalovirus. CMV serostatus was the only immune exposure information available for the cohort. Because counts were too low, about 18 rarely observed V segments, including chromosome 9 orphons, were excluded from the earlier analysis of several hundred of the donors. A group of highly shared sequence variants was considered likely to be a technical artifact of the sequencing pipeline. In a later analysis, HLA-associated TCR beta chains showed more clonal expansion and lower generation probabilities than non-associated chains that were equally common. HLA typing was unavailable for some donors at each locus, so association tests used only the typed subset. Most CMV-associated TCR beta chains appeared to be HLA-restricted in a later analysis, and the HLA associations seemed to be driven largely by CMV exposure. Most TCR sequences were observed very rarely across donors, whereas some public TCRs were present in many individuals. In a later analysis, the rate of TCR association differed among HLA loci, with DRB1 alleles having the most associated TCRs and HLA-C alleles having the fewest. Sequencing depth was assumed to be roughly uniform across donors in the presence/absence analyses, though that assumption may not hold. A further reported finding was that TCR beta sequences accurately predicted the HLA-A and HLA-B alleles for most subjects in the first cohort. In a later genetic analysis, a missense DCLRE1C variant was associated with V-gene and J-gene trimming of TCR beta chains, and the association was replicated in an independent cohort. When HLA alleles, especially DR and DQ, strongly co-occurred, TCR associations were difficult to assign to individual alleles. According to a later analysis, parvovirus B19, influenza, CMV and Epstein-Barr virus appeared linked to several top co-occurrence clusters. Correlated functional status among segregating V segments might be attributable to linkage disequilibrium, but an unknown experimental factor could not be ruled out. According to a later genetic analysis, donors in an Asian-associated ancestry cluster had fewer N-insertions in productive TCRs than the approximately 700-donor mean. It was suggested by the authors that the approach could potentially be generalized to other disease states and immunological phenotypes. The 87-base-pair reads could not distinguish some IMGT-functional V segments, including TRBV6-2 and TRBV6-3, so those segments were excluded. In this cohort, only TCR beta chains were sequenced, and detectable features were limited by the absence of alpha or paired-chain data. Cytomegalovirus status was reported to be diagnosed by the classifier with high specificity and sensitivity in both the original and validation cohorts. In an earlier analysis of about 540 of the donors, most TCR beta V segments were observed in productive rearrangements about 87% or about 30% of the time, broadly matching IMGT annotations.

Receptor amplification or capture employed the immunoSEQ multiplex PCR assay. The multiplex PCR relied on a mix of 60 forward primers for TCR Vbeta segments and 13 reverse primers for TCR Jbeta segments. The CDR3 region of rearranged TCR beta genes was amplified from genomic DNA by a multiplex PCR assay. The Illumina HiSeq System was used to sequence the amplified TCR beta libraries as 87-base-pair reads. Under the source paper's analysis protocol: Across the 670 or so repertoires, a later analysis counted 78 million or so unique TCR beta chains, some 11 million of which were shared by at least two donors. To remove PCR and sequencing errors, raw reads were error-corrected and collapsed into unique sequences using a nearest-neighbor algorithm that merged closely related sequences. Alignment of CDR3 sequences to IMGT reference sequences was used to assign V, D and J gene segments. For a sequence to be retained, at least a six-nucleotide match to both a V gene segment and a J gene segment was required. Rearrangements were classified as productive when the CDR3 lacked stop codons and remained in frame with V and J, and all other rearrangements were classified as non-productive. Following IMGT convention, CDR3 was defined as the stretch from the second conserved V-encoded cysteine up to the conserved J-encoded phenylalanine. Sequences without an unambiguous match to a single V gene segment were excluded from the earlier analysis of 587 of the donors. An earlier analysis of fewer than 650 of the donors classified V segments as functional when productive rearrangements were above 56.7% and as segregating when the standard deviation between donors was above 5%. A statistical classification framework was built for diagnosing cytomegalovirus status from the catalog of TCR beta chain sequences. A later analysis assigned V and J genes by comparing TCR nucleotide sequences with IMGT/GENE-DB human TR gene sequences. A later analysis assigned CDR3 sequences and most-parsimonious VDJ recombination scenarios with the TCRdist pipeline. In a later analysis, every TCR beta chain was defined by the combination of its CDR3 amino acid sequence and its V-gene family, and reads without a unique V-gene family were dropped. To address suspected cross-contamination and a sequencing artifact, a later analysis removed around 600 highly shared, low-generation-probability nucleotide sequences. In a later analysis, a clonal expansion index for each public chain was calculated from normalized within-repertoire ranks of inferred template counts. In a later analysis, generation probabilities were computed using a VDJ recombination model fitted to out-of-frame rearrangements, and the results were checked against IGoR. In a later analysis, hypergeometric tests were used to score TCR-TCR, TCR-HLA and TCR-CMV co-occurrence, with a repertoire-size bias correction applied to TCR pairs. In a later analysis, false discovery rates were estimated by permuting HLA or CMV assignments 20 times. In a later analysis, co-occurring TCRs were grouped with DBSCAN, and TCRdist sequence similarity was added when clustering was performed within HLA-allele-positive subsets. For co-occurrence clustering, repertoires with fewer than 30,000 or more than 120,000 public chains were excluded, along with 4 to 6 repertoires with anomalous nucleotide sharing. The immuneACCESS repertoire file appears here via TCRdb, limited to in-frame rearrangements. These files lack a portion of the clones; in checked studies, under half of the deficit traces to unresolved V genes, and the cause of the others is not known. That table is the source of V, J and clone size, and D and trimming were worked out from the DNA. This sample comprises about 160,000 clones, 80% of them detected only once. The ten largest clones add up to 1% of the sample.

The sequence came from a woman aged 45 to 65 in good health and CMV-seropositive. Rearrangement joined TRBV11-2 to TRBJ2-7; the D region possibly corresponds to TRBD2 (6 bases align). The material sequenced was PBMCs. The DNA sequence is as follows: TGTGCCAGCAGCTTAGGGCCCCGGGACTTCTACGAGCAGTACTTC. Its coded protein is CASSLGPRDFYEQYF.